These T cell receptor beta chains were read from a single sample in a study of T cell responses to AZD1222 COVID-19 vaccine. Clones were sequenced by immunoSEQ multiplex PCR, and TCRdb holds only the in-frame ones, with some missing. This table has 100,000 to 150,000 clones, about nine tenths appearing once. Sequenced material: peripheral blood, taken on day 0 of AZD1222 vaccination. The origin of the receptors is an adult in good health. CDR3s include the opening cysteine and the closing phenylalanine or tryptophan. Each record gives: V gene, J gene, CDR3 protein.

TRBV6-5	TRBJ1-1	CASSRSEFAAFF
TRBV27	TRBJ1-6	CASSLPDRFTPLHF
TRBV6-5	TRBJ1-6	CASSYSGSANSPLHF
TRBV27	TRBJ1-6	CASRGGLSSYNSPLHF
TRBV4-1	TRBJ2-2	CASSPDRPPNTGELFF
TRBV19	TRBJ1-1	CASSGLFSPQGGPEAFF
TRBV5-8	TRBJ1-6	CASSRRGGPARSPLHF
TRBV3-1/TRBV3-2	TRBJ2-5	CASSLLDRLGETQYF
TRBV18	TRBJ1-4	CASSPPGTAKEKLFF
TRBV6-1	TRBJ1-1	CASSSGTGLITEAFF
TRBV18	TRBJ2-1	CASSPQPGLAGNEQFF
TRBV30	TRBJ1-1	CALGAVYTEAFF
TRBV30	TRBJ1-1	CAWSGGGLRAFF
TRBV4-3	TRBJ1-2	CASSQPDSYGYTF
TRBV7-2	TRBJ1-1	CASSRPKGNLDPAAFF
TRBV13	TRBJ1-1	CASSLVSGDTEAFF
TRBV5-5	TRBJ1-1	CASSLGGTNTEAFF
TRBV30	TRBJ1-4	CAWDGTGGEKLFF
TRBV3-1/TRBV3-2	TRBJ2-1	CASSLSRTGGARNEQFF
TRBV6-6	TRBJ1-5	CASTHGGDKQPQHF
TRBV28	TRBJ1-2	CASSFSGLPINYGYTF
TRBV10-3	TRBJ2-2	CAIGGATGELFF
TRBV7-3	TRBJ2-1	CASSRPASGGANKFF
TRBV2	TRBJ1-3	CASNREASGNTIYF
TRBV6-5	TRBJ2-7	CASRPGTPYEQYF
TRBV5-6	TRBJ1-2	CASRLRTGYYGYTF
TRBV4-3	TRBJ1-1	CASSQVLMNTEAFF
TRBV11-2	TRBJ1-2	CAVTGGAGDGYTF
TRBV7-2	TRBJ2-1	CASSLGPMRQFF
TRBV20-1	TRBJ1-2	CSTWEDGYTF
TRBV19	TRBJ1-2	CASSIQLYEVNYGYTF
TRBV7-2	TRBJ2-3	CASSSFGAADTQYF
TRBV19	TRBJ2-4	CASMRGADKNIQYF